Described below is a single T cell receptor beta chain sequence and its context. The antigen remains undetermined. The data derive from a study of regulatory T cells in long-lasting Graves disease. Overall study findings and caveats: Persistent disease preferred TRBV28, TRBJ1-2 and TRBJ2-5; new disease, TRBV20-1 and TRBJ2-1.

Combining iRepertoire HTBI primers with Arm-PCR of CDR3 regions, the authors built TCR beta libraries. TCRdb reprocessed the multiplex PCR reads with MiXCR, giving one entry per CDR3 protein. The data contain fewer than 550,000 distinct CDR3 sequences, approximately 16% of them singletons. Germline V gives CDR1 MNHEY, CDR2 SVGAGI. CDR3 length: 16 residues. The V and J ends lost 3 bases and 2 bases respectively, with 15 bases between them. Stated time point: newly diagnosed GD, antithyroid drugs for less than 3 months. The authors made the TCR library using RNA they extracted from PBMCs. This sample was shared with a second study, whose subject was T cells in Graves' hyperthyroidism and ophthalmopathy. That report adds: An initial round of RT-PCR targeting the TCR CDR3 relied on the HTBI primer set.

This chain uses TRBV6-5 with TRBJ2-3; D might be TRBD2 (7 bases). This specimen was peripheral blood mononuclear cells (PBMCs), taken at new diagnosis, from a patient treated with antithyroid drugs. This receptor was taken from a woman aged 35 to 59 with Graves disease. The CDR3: CASSYGRGVPTDTQYF. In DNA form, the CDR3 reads TGTGCCAGCAGTTATGGGAGGGGGGTTCCCACAGATACGCAGTATTTT.